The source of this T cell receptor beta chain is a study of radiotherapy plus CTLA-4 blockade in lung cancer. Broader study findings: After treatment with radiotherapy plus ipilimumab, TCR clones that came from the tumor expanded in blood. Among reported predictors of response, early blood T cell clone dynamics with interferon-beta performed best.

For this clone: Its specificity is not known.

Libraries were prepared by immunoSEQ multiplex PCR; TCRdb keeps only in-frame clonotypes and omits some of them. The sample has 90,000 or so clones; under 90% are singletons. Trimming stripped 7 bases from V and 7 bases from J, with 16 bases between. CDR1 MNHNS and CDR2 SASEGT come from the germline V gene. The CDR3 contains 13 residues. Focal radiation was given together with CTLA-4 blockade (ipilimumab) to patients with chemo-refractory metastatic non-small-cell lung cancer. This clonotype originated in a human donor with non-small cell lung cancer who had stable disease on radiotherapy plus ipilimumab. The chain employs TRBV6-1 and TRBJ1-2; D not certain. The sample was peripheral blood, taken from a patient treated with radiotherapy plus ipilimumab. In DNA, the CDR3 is TGTGCCAGCACCGTTAAATTGGGAGGTGGCTACACCTTC. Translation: CASTVKLGGGYTF.